Listed here are 22 T cell receptor beta chains from one sample, sequenced in a study of read filtering for tumor transcriptome and immune sequencing. From around 0.4 ug of RNA, a library with molecular barcoded alpha/delta and beta/gamma adaptors was made. TCRdb re-analysed the reads in MiXCR, keeping a single row per CDR3 protein. The sample consists of tens of thousands of distinct CDR3 sequences, approximately 12% of them appearing once. Material for sequencing was a population of CD138-negative cells sorted from bone marrow. Receptor source: a donor over 35 with multiple myeloma.

This clonotype came up many times. This sequence joins TRBV18 and TRBJ1-1; TRBD1 matches at 7 bases. The CDR3 covers 13 residues. Germline CDR1 reads KGHSH; CDR2 reads LQKENI. The V segment lost 1 base and the J segment 11 bases; nucleotides outside the gene matches: 7. CDR3 loop: CASSPQGAGTAFF. CDR3 in DNA: TGTGCCAGCTCACCACAGGGGGCCGGAACGGCTTTCTTT.

Relative to its sample, this clonotype is medium-sized. This chain links TRBV7-6 with TRBJ2-1; unclear D gene. Trimming shortened V by 5 bases and J by 7 bases, and 21 bases separated the two germline ends. This CDR3 has 16 amino acids. CDR1 and CDR2 (germline): SGHVS, FNYEAQ. The DNA for the CDR3 is TGTGCCAGCAGCCCCCTTCCCCAGGACGCGTGGAATGAGCAGTTCTTC. Translated, it gives CASSPLPQDAWNEQFF. The full variable domain, in which reference TRBV7-6 and TRBJ2-1 provide the parts outside the CDR3, is GAGVSQSPRYKVTKRGQDVALRCDPISGHVSLYWYRQALGQGPEFLTYFNYEAQQDKSGLPNDRFSAERPEGSISTLTIQRTEQRDSAMYRCASSPLPQDAWNEQFFGPGTRLTVL.

This clonotype came up many times. As DNA, the CDR3 is TGCAGTGCTACCAAGACAGGGACGTCCCAGCATTTT. It encodes CSATKTGTSQHF. This chain links TRBV20-1 with TRBJ1-5, with 7 bases that match TRBD1. Germline V gives CDR1 DFQATT, CDR2 SNEGSKA (reference sequence). CDR3 length: 12 residues. Losses at the gene ends were 4 bases for V and 11 bases for J; bases not matched to a gene: 8.

This clonotype was detected many times. The CDR3 sequence: CASSQGLAGITDTQYF. CDR3 sequence (DNA): TGCGCCAGCAGCCAAGGACTAGCGGGGATCACAGATACGCAGTATTTT. V and J are TRBV4-3 and TRBJ2-3; 11 bases are a match to TRBD2. CDR1 is LGHNA, CDR2 YSLEER, per germline. The V gene end was trimmed by 1 base and the J gene end by 2 bases; junction bases not matched to a gene: 2. The CDR3 totals 16 residues.

The table lists this clonotype with many counts. The V and J genes are TRBV6-5 and TRBJ1-2; D call uncertain. This CDR3 has 15 amino acids. The germline V and J ends were trimmed by 4 bases and 0 bases, with 12 bases remaining between them. Germline lookup yields CDR1 MNHEY and CDR2 SVGAGI. The CDR3 is CASSSSPTANYGYTF. The CDR3 bases are TGTGCCAGCAGTTCATCCCCGACGGCTAACTATGGCTACACCTTC.

This clonotype was recorded many times. The V gene is TRBV5-1, the J gene TRBJ2-3, with TRBD1 matching 8 bases. This CDR3 has 14 amino acids. The ends lost 2 bases at V and 4 bases at J; junction bases unmatched: 3. The germline CDR1 and CDR2 sequences are SGHRS and YFSETQ. In DNA form, the CDR3 reads TGCGCCAGCAGCTTCGACAGGGGAGCAGATACGCAGTATTTT. Translating gives CASSFDRGADTQYF.

Notes on this clonotype: A much bigger clone sits one base away, suggesting this may be a read error. The rearrangement uses TRBV2 and TRBJ1-5, with D uncertain. CDR3 length equals 14 residues. Trimming pared 6 bases from V and 2 bases from J, leaving 11 bases between. Germline V gives CDR1 SNHLY, CDR2 FYNNEI. CDR3 coding DNA: TGTGCCAGCAGGGAGAGCGTGGGCAATCAGCCCCAGCATTTT. Its translation is CASRESVGNQPQHF.

This clonotype showed up many times. The chain couples TRBV28 to TRBJ2-5, with D perhaps matching TRBD1 (5 bases). This CDR3 has 13 amino acids. Germline loops: CDR1 MDHEN, CDR2 SYDVKM. The V end was cut by 3 bases, the J end by 5 bases, with 10 bases between. CDR3: CASSLGQIETQYF. DNA for the CDR3: TGTGCCAGCAGTTTGGGGCAAATCGAGACCCAGTACTTC.

Many counts were recorded for this clonotype. CDR3: CSARGRASGRTDTQYF. CDR3 DNA sequence: TGCAGTGCTAGAGGACGGGCTAGCGGGAGGACAGATACGCAGTATTTT. J is TRBJ2-3 and V is TRBV20-1; 11 nucleotides align to TRBD2. Germline V lookup: CDR1 DFQATT, CDR2 SNEGSKA (reference sequence). After removal of 1 base from V and 3 bases from J, the junction contained 6 bases not matched to a gene. The CDR3 contains 16 residues.

In its sample, this clonotype was seen many times. The chain recombines TRBV6-2 or TRBV6-3 with TRBJ2-2; 7 nucleotides match TRBD1. The CDR3 runs 14 residues. Germline assignment: CDR1 MNHEY and CDR2 SVGEGT. J was trimmed by 6 bases and V by 4 bases; bases with no gene match: 5. Here the CDR3 DNA reads TGTGCCAGCAGTTCACAGGGGTTCGCCGGGGAGCTGTTTTTT. This translates into CASSSQGFAGELFF.

This clonotype was seen ten or more times. Compared with germline, one end of the junction differs, possibly owing to a read error. The V gene is TRBV28, the J gene TRBJ2-7, with TRBD2 identical over 11 bases. In germline, CDR1 is MDHEN, CDR2 SYDVKM. This CDR3 is 14 amino acids long. The CDR3 sequence is CASSRTSGSYEQYF. The DNA for the CDR3 is TGCGCCAGCAGCCGAACTAGCGGGAGCTACGAGCAGTACTTC. Supplemented by reference TRBV28 and TRBJ2-7, the full variable domain reads DVKVTQSSRYLVKRTGEKVFLECVQDMDHENMFWYRQDPGLGLRLIYFSYDVKMKEKGDIPEGYSVSREKKERFSLILESASTNQTSMYLCASSRTSGSYEQYFGPGTRLTVT.

This clonotype was seen ten or more times. This chain uses TRBV7-9 with TRBJ1-1, with a weak D call TRBD1 (6 bases). There are 14 residues in the CDR3. Germline V gene data show CDR1 as SEHNR and CDR2 as FQNEAQ (reference sequence). With 1 base removed from V and 4 bases from J, the gap between germline ends came to 10 bases. CDR3 loop: CASSLDVGGTEAFF. The CDR3 DNA reads as TGTGCCAGCAGCTTAGACGTAGGGGGCACTGAAGCTTTCTTT.

The chain has TRBV6-5 and TRBJ1-3; maybe TRBD1 (5 bases). This CDR3 comprises 15 residues. V lost 2 bases to trimming and J lost 1 base, with 9 bases between them. Germline CDR1 MNHEY, CDR2 SVGAGI. DNA of the CDR3: TGTGCCAGCAGTTACAGCGAGGGGTCTGGAAACACCATATATTTT. Protein: CASSYSEGSGNTIYF.

There are many counts of this clonotype. CDR3 sequence: CASIRSSGLNTGELFF. The DNA for the CDR3 is TGTGCCAGCATAAGATCTAGCGGGCTGAACACCGGGGAGCTGTTTTTT. V is TRBV6-1 and J is TRBJ2-2; 8 bases are a match to TRBD2. This CDR3 has 16 residues. Per germline, CDR1 MNHNS and CDR2 SASEGT. V gave up 7 bases and J gave up 1 base; unmatched junction bases: 8.

This clonotype was seen at least ten times. V usage is TRBV20-1 and J usage is TRBJ1-5; TRBD1 agrees at 8 bases. This CDR3 spans 12 amino acids. After removal of 6 bases from V and 5 bases from J, the junction contained 3 bases not matched to a gene. Per germline, CDR1 DFQATT and CDR2 SNEGSKA (reference sequence). The CDR3: CSAQGADQPQHF. The CDR3 nucleotides are TGCAGTGCGCAGGGGGCTGATCAGCCCCAGCATTTT.

Many counts were recorded for this clonotype. The genes are TRBV6-1 and TRBJ2-2; weak D call: TRBD2 (6 bases). CDR3 length equals 14 residues. Germline CDR1 and CDR2: MNHNS and SASEGT. The germline V and J ends were trimmed by 4 bases and 5 bases, with 11 bases remaining between them. The DNA of the CDR3 is TGTGCCAGCAGTGGCGGGACCCGAACCGGGGAGCTGTTTTTT. It translates to CASSGGTRTGELFF.

Regarding this clonotype: An end of the junction differs from the germline gene, which may be a read error. V is TRBV30 and J is TRBJ1-1; TRBD1 is a possible D gene (5 bases). Germline V gene sequence: CDR1 GTSNPN, CDR2 SVGIG (reference sequence). CDR3 size: 11 residues. The chain's CDR3 is CAWIRGTETFF. The CDR3, as DNA: TGTGCCTGGATTCGGGGGACTGAAACTTTCTTT.

This clonotype was observed many times. The chain joins TRBV28 to TRBJ2-3, with 10 bases that match TRBD1. Germline trimming cut 2 bases from V and 0 bases from J; bases unmatched to any gene: 5. Germline values: CDR1 MDHEN, CDR2 SYDVKM. This CDR3 is built from 17 residues. CDR3 sequence reads: CASSLPGTGASTDTQYF. CDR3 sequence (DNA): TGTGCCAGCAGTTTACCCGGGACAGGGGCTAGCACAGATACGCAGTATTTT.

This clonotype was counted at least ten times. The chain carries TRBV29-1 and TRBJ1-2; TRBD1 is a possible D gene (6 bases). The CDR3 extends over 15 amino acids. CDR1 is SQVTM and CDR2 is ANQGSEA in the germline V gene. Trimming took 6 bases from V and 8 from J, leaving 25 bases between them. The CDR3 spells CSVEIGRQARGGYTF. The CDR3 nucleotides read TGCAGCGTCGAGATCGGGCGACAGGCCCGAGGAGGCTACACCTTC.

This clonotype was seen many times. This chain connects TRBV11-2 to TRBJ2-7; unclear D gene. CDR1 is SGHAT, CDR2 FQNNGV, per germline. This CDR3 is built from 15 residues. Trimming stripped 5 bases from V and 0 bases from J, with 14 bases between. CDR3 bases: TGTGCCAGCAGCACCTTTAGCCGAAACTCCTACGAGCAGTACTTC. Translated: CASSTFSRNSYEQYF.

This clonotype was seen repeatedly, ten times or more. The chain carries TRBV5-1 and TRBJ1-1; D remains unclear. Germline V CDR1 and CDR2: SGHRS, YFSETQ. The CDR3 has 14 amino acids. Trimming removed 0 bases from V and 4 bases from J, with 10 bases in between. CDR3 DNA: TGCGCCAGCAGCTTGGATCTAACGGGCACTGAAGCTTTCTTT. Translated: CASSLDLTGTEAFF.

Ten or more counts support this clonotype. The gene calls are TRBV6-5 and TRBJ2-1, with D perhaps TRBD1 or TRBD2 (6 bases each). The CDR3 loop spans 16 amino acids. The germline gives CDR1 MNHEY, CDR2 SVGAGI. V lost 2 bases, J lost 7 bases, and 18 bases lay in between. The chain's CDR3 is CASSYARTVGGNEQFF. CDR3 nucleotides: TGTGCCAGCAGTTACGCCCGGACAGTGGGGGGTAATGAGCAGTTCTTC.